This TCR beta chain was profiled in a study of cytomegalovirus exposure and HLA in healthy donors. Findings of the study overall: The authors listed 150 to 200 TCR beta chains as cytomegalovirus-associated.

A word on this clone: The antigen remains unidentified.

Vbeta (60) and Jbeta (13) primers were used in the PCR. The repertoire was sequenced with immunoSEQ multiplex PCR; TCRdb's copy has only in-frame clones and lacks some. The sample contains over 150,000 clones, around 77% of which appear only once. Germline V gene sequence: CDR1 SGHRS, CDR2 YFSETQ. The CDR3 loop spans 17 amino acids. V was pared by 3 bases and J by 7 bases, with 12 bases of the junction left unmatched. This clonotype was obtained from a young man in good health and CMV-seropositive. The chain employs TRBV5-1 and TRBJ2-3, with 12 bases that match TRBD2. The specimen sequenced was PBMCs. The CDR3 sequence is CASSWGGTSGGLYTQYF. As DNA, the CDR3 is TGCGCCAGCAGCTGGGGTGGAACTAGCGGGGGGTTATATACGCAGTATTTT.